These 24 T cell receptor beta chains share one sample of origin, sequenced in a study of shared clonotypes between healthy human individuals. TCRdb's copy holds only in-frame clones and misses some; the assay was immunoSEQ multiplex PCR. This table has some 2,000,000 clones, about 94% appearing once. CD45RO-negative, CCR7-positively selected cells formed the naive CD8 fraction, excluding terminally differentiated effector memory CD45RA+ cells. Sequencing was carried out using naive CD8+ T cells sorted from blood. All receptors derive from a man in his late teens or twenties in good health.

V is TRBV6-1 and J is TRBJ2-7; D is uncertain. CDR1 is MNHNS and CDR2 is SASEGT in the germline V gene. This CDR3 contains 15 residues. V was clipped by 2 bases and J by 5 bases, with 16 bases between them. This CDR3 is CASSEYRTAADEQYF. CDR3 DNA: TGTGCCAGCAGTGAATATAGAACGGCCGCTGACGAGCAGTACTTC.

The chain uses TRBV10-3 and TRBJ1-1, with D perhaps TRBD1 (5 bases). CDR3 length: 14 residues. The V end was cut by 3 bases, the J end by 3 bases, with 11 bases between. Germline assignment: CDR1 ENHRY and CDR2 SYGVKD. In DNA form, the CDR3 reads TGTGCCATCAGTGACGAGACAGCACACACTGAAGCTTTCTTT. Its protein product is CAISDETAHTEAFF.

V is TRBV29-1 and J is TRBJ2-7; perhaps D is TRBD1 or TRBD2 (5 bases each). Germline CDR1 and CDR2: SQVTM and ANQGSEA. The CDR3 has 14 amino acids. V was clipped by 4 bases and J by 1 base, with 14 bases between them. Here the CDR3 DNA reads TGCAGCGTTGCCCCCCGGGACGTATCCTACGAGCAGTACTTC. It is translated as CSVAPRDVSYEQYF.

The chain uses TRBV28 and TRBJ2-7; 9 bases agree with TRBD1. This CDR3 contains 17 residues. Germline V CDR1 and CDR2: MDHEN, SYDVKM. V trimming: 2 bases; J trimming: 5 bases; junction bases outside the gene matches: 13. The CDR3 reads CASSLPRDRERTHEQYF. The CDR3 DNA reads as TGTGCCAGCAGTTTACCCCGGGACAGGGAACGAACGCACGAGCAGTACTTC.

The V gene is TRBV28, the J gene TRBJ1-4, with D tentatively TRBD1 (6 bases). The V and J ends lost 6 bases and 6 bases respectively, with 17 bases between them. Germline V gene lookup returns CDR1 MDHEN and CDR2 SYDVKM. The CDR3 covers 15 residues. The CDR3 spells CASRQPGPGDEKLFF. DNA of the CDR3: TGTGCCAGCAGGCAACCGGGACCAGGGGATGAAAAACTGTTTTTT.

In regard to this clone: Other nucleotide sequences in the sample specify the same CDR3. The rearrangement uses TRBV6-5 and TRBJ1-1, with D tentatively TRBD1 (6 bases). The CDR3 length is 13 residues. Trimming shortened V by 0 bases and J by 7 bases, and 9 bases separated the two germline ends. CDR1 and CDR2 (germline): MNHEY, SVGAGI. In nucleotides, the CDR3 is TGTGCCAGCAGTTACTCGGGGGGCGGTGAAGCTTTCTTT. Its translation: CASSYSGGGEAFF.

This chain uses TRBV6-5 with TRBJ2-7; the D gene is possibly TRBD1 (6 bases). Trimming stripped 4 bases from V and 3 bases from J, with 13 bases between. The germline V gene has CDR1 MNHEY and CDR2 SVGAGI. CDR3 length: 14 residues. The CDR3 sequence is CASSSTDSFYEQYF. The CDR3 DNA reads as TGTGCCAGCAGTTCGACGGACAGCTTCTACGAGCAGTACTTC.

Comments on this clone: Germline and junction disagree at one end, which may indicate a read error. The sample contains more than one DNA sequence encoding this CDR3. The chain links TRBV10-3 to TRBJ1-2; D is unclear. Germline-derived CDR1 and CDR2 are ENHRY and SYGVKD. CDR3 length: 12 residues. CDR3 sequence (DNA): TGTGCCATCGAGGATTCAAACTACGGCTACACCTTC. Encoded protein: CAIEDSNYGYTF.

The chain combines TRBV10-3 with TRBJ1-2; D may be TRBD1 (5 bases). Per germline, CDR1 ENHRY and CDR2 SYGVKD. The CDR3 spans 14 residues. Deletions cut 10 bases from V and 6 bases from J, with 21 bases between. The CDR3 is CATHEGLGPHGYTF. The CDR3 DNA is TGTGCCACCCACGAGGGGTTAGGCCCTCATGGCTACACCTTC.

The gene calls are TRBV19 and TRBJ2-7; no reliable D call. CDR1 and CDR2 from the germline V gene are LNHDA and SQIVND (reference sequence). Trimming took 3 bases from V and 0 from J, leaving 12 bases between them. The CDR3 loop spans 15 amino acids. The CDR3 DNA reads TGTGCCAGTAGTATCTATAAGGGCAACTCCTACGAGCAGTACTTC. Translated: CASSIYKGNSYEQYF.

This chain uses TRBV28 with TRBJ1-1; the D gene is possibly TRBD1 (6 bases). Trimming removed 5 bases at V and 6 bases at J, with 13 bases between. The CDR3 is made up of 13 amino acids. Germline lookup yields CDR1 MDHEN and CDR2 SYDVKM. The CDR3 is CASSQGLSAEAFF. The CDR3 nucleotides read TGTGCCAGCAGTCAGGGGCTGAGTGCTGAAGCTTTCTTT. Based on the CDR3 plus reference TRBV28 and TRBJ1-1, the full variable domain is DVKVTQSSRYLVKRTGEKVFLECVQDMDHENMFWYRQDPGLGLRLIYFSYDVKMKEKGDIPEGYSVSREKKERFSLILESASTNQTSMYLCASSQGLSAEAFFGQGTRLTVV.

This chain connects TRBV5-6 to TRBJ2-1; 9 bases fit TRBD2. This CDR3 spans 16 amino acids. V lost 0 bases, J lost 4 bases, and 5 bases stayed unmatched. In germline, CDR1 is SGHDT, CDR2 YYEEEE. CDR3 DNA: TGTGCCAGCAGCTTGGGCCCCGGACTAGCGTACAATGAGCAGTTCTTC. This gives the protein CASSLGPGLAYNEQFF.

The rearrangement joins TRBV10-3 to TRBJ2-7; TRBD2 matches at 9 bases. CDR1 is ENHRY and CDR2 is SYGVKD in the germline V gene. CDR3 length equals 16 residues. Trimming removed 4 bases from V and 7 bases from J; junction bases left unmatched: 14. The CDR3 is CAISGEASGNSWEQYF. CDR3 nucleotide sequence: TGTGCCATCAGTGGTGAGGCTAGCGGGAATTCGTGGGAGCAGTACTTC.

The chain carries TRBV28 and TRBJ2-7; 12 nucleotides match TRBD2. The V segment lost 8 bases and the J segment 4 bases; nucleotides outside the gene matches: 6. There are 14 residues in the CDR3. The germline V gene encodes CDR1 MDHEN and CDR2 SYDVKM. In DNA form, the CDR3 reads TGTGCCAGCGCCGGACTAGCGGGGTCTTACGAGCAGTACTTC. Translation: CASAGLAGSYEQYF.

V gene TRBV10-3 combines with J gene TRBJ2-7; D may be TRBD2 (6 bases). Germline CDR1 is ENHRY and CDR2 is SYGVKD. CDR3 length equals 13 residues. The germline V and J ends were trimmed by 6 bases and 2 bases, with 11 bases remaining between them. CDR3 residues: CAIRPGDTYEQYF. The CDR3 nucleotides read TGTGCCATCAGGCCGGGAGACACCTACGAGCAGTACTTC.

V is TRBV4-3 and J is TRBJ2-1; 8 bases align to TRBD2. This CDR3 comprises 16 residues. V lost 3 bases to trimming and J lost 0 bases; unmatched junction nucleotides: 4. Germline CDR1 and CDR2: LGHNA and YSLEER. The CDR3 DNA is TGCGCCAGCAGCCATAGCGGGGAAGGCTCCTACAATGAGCAGTTCTTC. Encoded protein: CASSHSGEGSYNEQFF.

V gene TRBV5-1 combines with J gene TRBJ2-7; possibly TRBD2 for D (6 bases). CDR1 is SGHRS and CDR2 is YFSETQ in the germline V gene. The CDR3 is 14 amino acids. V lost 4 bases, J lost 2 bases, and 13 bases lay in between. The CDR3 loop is CASSTGGATYEQYF. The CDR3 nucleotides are TGCGCCAGCAGCACGGGCGGGGCTACCTACGAGCAGTACTTC.

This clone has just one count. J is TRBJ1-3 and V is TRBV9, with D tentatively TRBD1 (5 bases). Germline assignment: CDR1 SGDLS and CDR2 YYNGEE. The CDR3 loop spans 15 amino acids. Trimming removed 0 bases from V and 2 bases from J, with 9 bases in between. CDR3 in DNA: TGTGCCAGCAGCGTAGTGGGGGGACCTGGAAACACCATATATTTT. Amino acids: CASSVVGGPGNTIYF. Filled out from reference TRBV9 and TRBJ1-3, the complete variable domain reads DSGVTQTPKHLITATGQRVTLRCSPRSGDLSVYWYQQSLDQGLQFLIQYYNGEERAKGNILERFSAQQFPDLHSELNLSSLELGDSALYFCASSVVGGPGNTIYFGEGSWLTVV.

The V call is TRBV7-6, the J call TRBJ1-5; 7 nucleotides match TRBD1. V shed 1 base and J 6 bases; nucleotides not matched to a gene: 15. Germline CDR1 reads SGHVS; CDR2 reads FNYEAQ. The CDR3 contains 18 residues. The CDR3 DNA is TGTGCCAGCAGCTTAGAGGCAGGGGGAACCTTTTCGGGTCAGCCCCAGCATTTT. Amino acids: CASSLEAGGTFSGQPQHF.

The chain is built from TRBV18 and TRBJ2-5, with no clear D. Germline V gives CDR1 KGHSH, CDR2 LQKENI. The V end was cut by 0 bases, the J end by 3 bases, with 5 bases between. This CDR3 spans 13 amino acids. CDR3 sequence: CASSPPPEETQYF. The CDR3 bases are TGTGCCAGCTCACCACCACCGGAAGAGACCCAGTACTTC.

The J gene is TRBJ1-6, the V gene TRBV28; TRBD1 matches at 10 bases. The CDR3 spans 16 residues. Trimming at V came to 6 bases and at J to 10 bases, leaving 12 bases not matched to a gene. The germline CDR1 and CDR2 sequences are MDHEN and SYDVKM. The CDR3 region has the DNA TGTGCCAGCAGGCTCCCCCGGACAGGGGGTGACTCACCCCTCCACTTT. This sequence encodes CASRLPRTGGDSPLHF.

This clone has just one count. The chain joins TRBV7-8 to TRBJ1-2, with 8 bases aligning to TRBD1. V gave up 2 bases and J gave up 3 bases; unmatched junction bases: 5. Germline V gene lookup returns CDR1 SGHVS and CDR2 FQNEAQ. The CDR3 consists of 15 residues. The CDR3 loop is CASSLLTGGDYGYTF. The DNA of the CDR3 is TGTGCCAGCAGCTTACTTACAGGGGGAGACTATGGCTACACCTTC.

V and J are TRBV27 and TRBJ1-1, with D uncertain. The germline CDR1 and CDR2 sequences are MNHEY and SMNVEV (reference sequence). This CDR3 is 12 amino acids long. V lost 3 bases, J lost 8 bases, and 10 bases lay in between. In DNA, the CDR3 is TGTGCCAGCAGTTTTGGCCCTGGGGAAGCTTTCTTT. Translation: CASSFGPGEAFF.

DNA for the CDR3: TGTGCCAGCAGTTACGGGGAAGCTTTGGGAAACACCATATATTTT. Translated: CASSYGEALGNTIYF. V gene TRBV6-5 combines with J gene TRBJ1-3; D is undetermined. The ends were cut back, 2 bases at V and 4 bases at J, with 12 bases in the middle. Germline V CDR1 and CDR2: MNHEY, SVGAGI. This CDR3 is 15 amino acids long.